This T cell receptor (beta chain) emerged from a study of T cell repertoires in cytomegalovirus infection (dated by TCRdb to about 2019). Turning to the overall study: Peptide stimulations targeted recently identified HLA-C-restricted CMV epitopes, whose presentation resists viral immunomodulation, together with well-studied HLA-B-restricted epitopes. Donor HLA type was relevant to the analysis, because carriage of CMV infection together with the matching HLA type was indicated by public TCR beta signatures. The full study reports these points: In both this cohort and an independent roughly 330-donor cohort, the cumulative frequency of public TCR beta family members distinguished carriers of CMV infection plus the relevant HLA type. In the ex vivo response, HLA-C-restricted CMV-specific TCR beta clonotypes were dominant, and in two of eight donors the single most frequent clonotype came from this HLA-C-restricted group.

In the paper's terms, the treatment or condition label means: in vitro stimulation with specific CMV peptide epitopes to enrich CMV-specific T cells. The CDR3 starts with the cysteine, ends with the phenylalanine, and has 12 residues. Just CDR3 DNA is preserved here, 36 bases in frame from base 1. Looking up the germline V gene yields CDR1 MDHEN and CDR2 SYDVKM. With respect to this clonotype: Its antigen is currently not known. Nothing much larger sits one base from this clone, and base qualities are not available.

TCRdb names Illumina HiSeq 1500 as the instrument used. TCRdb applied fastp at Q25 and MiXCR to the public reads, then kept only in-frame beta chains. One record per CDR3 amino acid sequence lists the most common genes and DNA. The sample table lists some 500,000 distinct CDR3 sequences, roughly a third of them with a count of one. The top ten constitute around a sixth of the sample. The receptor chain draws on TRBV28 and TRBJ2-3; TRBD2 lines up with 9 middle nucleotides. This sequence was found in a human donor in good health (CMV status not recorded). Some clones in this sample may be carry-over from other donors' samples. Specimen: cultured PBMCs, collected from culture after CMV antigen stimulation. The CDR3 reads CASTSGIDTQYF. The sequence in DNA is TGTGCTTCGACTAGCGGAATAGATACGCAGTATTTT.